A single sample gave rise to the 8 T cell receptor beta chains below, sequenced in a study of T cells in Graves' hyperthyroidism and ophthalmopathy (dated by TCRdb to 2018 to 2020). Receptor libraries were prepared by multiplex PCR. Sequencer: Illumina HiSeq 2000. The TCR beta CDR3 regions were amplified from RNA transcripts. A first-round RT-PCR of the TCR CDR3 used the HTBI primer set with the Qiagen OneStep RT-PCR kit. TCRdb reanalyzed the raw reads on its own, using fastp at Q25 for trimming and MiXCR for clone calling, and kept in-frame beta chains. When rows share a CDR3 protein, they turn into one entry using the most common DNA and genes. The sample table lists about 400,000 distinct CDR3 sequences, about 15% of them with a count of one. The ten largest account for 30% to 35% of the sample. Sequencing was carried out using blood. These receptors were obtained from a woman in her 30s with Graves' hyperthyroidism.

This clonotype was detected a few times. The rearrangement links TRBV28 to TRBJ2-7; 8 positions agree with TRBD1. The CDR3 length is 13 residues. Per germline, CDR1 MDHEN and CDR2 SYDVKM. The V gene end was trimmed by 7 bases and the J gene end by 3 bases; junction bases not matched to a gene: 5. The CDR3 DNA follows: TGTGCCAGCACTCCGGACAGGGTCTACGAGCAGTACTTC. This gives the protein CASTPDRVYEQYF.

This clonotype was seen ten or more times. The chain joins TRBV10-3 to TRBJ2-5; 8 nucleotides line up with TRBD1. Germline CDR1 and CDR2: ENHRY and SYGVKD. CDR3 length: 15 amino acids. V trimming: 6 bases; J trimming: 2 bases; junction bases outside the gene matches: 8. The CDR3 sequence is CAISEDRVIQETQYF. The CDR3, as DNA: TGTGCCATCAGCGAGGACAGGGTGATACAAGAGACCCAGTACTTC.

The gene calls are TRBV20-1 and TRBJ2-3; 7 bases are shared with TRBD2. Trimming removed 0 bases from V and 6 bases from J; junction bases left unmatched: 9. CDR1 and CDR2 (germline): DFQATT, SNEGSKA (reference sequence). The CDR3 runs 15 residues. CDR3 sequence: CSARDAREAPDTQYF. DNA for the CDR3: TGCAGTGCTAGAGATGCCCGGGAGGCCCCCGATACGCAGTATTTT.

There are many counts of this clonotype. This rearrangement joins TRBV12-3 or TRBV12-4 to TRBJ2-1; 10 bases are shared with TRBD2. The CDR3 loop spans 16 amino acids. V was pared by 6 bases and J by 1 base, with 6 bases of the junction left unmatched. The CDR3 bases are TGTGCCAGCAGCAACCCTAGCGGGGGATCCTACAATGAGCAGTTCTTC. Protein sequence: CASSNPSGGSYNEQFF.

This clonotype has ten or more counts. No conserved phenylalanine or tryptophan is present at the end of the CDR3, so a read error is the likely explanation. The rearrangement links TRBV11-2 to TRBJ2-7; 8 bases are shared with TRBD1. Germline V CDR1 and CDR2: SGHAT, FQNNGV. V lost 6 bases to trimming and J lost 4 bases; unmatched junction nucleotides: 5. The CDR3 has 13 amino acids. Here the CDR3 reads CASRRTGRYEQYL. The CDR3 DNA follows: TGTGCCAGCAGACGGACAGGGAGATACGAGCAGTACCTC.

This clonotype was seen ten or more times. The chain is built from TRBV20-1 and TRBJ2-1, with D perhaps matching TRBD1 (6 bases). Trimming stripped 2 bases from V and 4 bases from J, with 12 bases between. The CDR3 covers 14 residues. Per the germline V gene, CDR1 is DFQATT and CDR2 is SNEGSKA (reference sequence). This chain's CDR3 is CSARKGVAYNEQFF. As DNA, the CDR3 is TGCAGTGCTAGAAAGGGGGTGGCTTACAATGAGCAGTTCTTC.

This clonotype was seen at least ten times. The junction departs from germline at one end; a sequencing error may be responsible. The rearrangement uses TRBV28 and TRBJ2-3; tentatively, D is TRBD2 (6 bases). CDR1 is MDHEN, CDR2 SYDVKM, per germline. The CDR3 runs to 13 residues. In DNA form, the CDR3 reads TGCCTGACCGGGGGTTCTAGCACAGATACGCAGTATTTT. As protein: CLTGGSSTDTQYF. The variable domain in full, completed from reference TRBV28 and TRBJ2-3, reads DVKVTQSSRYLVKRTGEKVFLECVQDMDHENMFWYRQDPGLGLRLIYFSYDVKMKEKGDIPEGYSVSREKKERFSLILESASTNQTSMYLCLTGGSSTDTQYFGPGTRLTVL.

This clonotype has more than one count but fewer than ten. This sequence joins TRBV6-5 and TRBJ2-1, with 10 nucleotides matching TRBD2. The CDR3 loop spans 18 amino acids. The J segment lost 5 bases and the V segment lost 1 base, leaving 11 bases of the junction unmatched. Germline lookup yields CDR1 MNHEY and CDR2 SVGAGI. CDR3 residues: CASSYFAVLAGENNEQFF. DNA for the CDR3: TGTGCCAGCAGTTACTTCGCCGTCCTAGCGGGAGAAAACAATGAGCAGTTCTTC.